A selection of T cell receptor beta chains follows, all from one sample in a study of chemoradiotherapy in HPV16-positive cancers. Sequencing used immunoSEQ multiplex PCR; TCRdb keeps in-frame clones, though not all of them. Altogether roughly 4,700 clones are present, 85% to 90% being singletons, with the ten largest covering over 2.5%. The source material was tumor tissue, sampled from a patient who underwent chemoradiotherapy. These receptors were collected from a human donor with HPV-associated anogenital cancer. Both conserved end residues are part of each CDR3. D genes are given only for firm matches. Not all rows give a size; the values are once, few, many and, for expanded clones, a class.

CDR3 protein	CDR3 DNA	clone size	D gene	V gene	J gene
CASSFTTGYEETQYF	TGTGCCAGCAGCTTCACAACAGGGTATGAGGAGACCCAGTACTTC	once	-	TRBV5-5	TRBJ2-5
CAWSVPGTNEKLFF	TGTGCCTGGAGTGTACCAGGAACCAATGAAAAACTGTTTTTT	once	-	TRBV30	TRBJ1-4
CASSLVLGTYTDTQYF	TGTGCCAGCAGCTTAGTGTTAGGGACATACACAGATACGCAGTATTTT	-	-	TRBV7-9	TRBJ2-3
CASSLGQPTNYGYTF	TGTGCCAGCAGCCTGGGACAGCCAACTAACTATGGCTACACCTTC	-	TRBD1	TRBV28	TRBJ1-2
CASRAAEHQETQYF	TGTGCCAGCAGGGCCGCAGAGCACCAAGAGACCCAGTACTTC	-	-	TRBV2	TRBJ2-5
CASSIKAGLVYNEQFF	TGTGCCAGTAGTATAAAAGCGGGCCTCGTTTACAATGAGCAGTTCTTC	-	-	TRBV19	TRBJ2-1
CASSRDAHNEQFF	TGTGCCAGCAGCCGGGACGCGCACAATGAGCAGTTCTTC	-	-	TRBV11-1	TRBJ2-1
CASSQGGYTF	TGTGCCAGCAGCCAAGGTGGCTACACCTTC	-	-	TRBV6-1	TRBJ1-2
CASSPNDRGELFF	TGTGCCAGCTCACCGAACGACAGGGGAGAGCTGTTTTTT	-	TRBD1	TRBV18	TRBJ2-2
CASSPLAESYNEQFF	TGTGCCAGCTCACCGTTAGCGGAGTCCTACAATGAGCAGTTCTTC	-	-	TRBV18	TRBJ2-1
CASSLKLAGGHETQYF	TGTGCCAGCAGCTTAAAACTAGCGGGGGGGCACGAGACCCAGTACTTC	-	TRBD2	TRBV7-2	TRBJ2-5
CASSLGVTLYEQYF	TGCGCCAGCAGCCTAGGAGTAACACTTTACGAGCAGTACTTC	-	-	TRBV5-1	TRBJ2-7
CASSFREKHSPLHF	TGTGCCAGCAGCTTCCGGGAGAAACATTCACCCCTCCACTTT	-	-	TRBV5-6	TRBJ1-6
CASSVGLAGEEQYF	TGCGCCAGCAGCGTGGGACTAGCGGGAGAGGAGCAGTACTTC	-	TRBD2	TRBV5-1	TRBJ2-7
CASSPNVGQVKNEQFF	TGTGCCAGTAGTCCAAATGTCGGACAGGTAAAAAATGAGCAGTTCTTC	-	TRBD1	TRBV19	TRBJ2-1
CASATSGSVNEQFF	TGTGCCAGCGCCACTAGCGGGAGTGTGAATGAGCAGTTCTTC	-	TRBD2	TRBV4-2	TRBJ2-1
CASSDDSSGDQPQHF	TGTGCCAGCAGTGACGACAGTTCCGGTGATCAGCCCCAGCATTTT	-	-	TRBV2	TRBJ1-5
CASSEVGGDNQPQHF	TGTGCCAGCAGTGAAGTAGGAGGGGACAATCAGCCCCAGCATTTT	-	-	TRBV6-1	TRBJ1-5
CASSLVAHWNTEAFF	TGTGCCAGCAGCTTGGTGGCACACTGGAACACTGAAGCTTTCTTT	-	-	TRBV5-5	TRBJ1-1
CASSYGLAVTYEQYF	TGTGCCAGCAGCTACGGCCTAGCGGTAACCTACGAGCAGTACTTC	-	TRBD2	TRBV7-2	TRBJ2-7
CASSQDPGYNTEAFF	TGCGCCAGCAGCCAGGACCCGGGATATAACACTGAAGCTTTCTTT	-	-	TRBV4-1	TRBJ1-1
CASSLEQGGYNSPLHF	TGTGCCAGCAGCTTAGAACAGGGAGGCTATAATTCACCCCTCCACTTT	-	-	TRBV7-9	TRBJ1-6
CASSLLDLGGAGVANYGYTF	TGTGCCAGCAGTTTATTGGACCTGGGGGGCGCAGGGGTGGCTAACTATGGCTACACCTTC	-	-	TRBV28	TRBJ1-2
CASRVSLIAYNEQFF	TGTGCCAGCAGAGTTTCCCTTATCGCCTACAATGAGCAGTTCTTC	-	-	TRBV27	TRBJ2-1
CASSQDPPGLSSYNEQFF	TGCGCCAGCAGCCAAGATCCTCCAGGGTTGAGCTCCTACAATGAGCAGTTCTTC	-	-	TRBV4-1	TRBJ2-1
CASSIGRDYNSPLHF	TGTGCCAGCAGTATTGGCAGGGATTATAATTCACCCCTCCACTTT	-	-	TRBV6-5	TRBJ1-6
CSAQGQETQYF	TGCAGTGCCCAGGGCCAAGAGACCCAGTACTTC	-	-	TRBV20-1	TRBJ2-5
CASLPGQNTGELFF	TGTGCCAGCTTACCGGGACAGAACACCGGGGAGCTGTTTTTT	-	-	TRBV2	TRBJ2-2
CASSLAGGRIYNEQFF	TGTGCCAGCAGCTTAGCAGGCGGGAGAATTTACAATGAGCAGTTCTTC	-	TRBD2	TRBV7-9	TRBJ2-1
CASSFEGTDTQYF	TGTGCCAGCAGCTTCGAGGGGACAGATACGCAGTATTTT	-	-	TRBV7-9	TRBJ2-3
CAISESGAGNTIYF	TGTGCCATCAGTGAGTCCGGCGCTGGAAACACCATATATTTT	-	-	TRBV10-3	TRBJ1-3
CASSPRIEGSPLHF	TGTGCCAGCAGTCCTCGGATTGAGGGTTCACCCCTCCACTTT	-	-	TRBV28	TRBJ1-6